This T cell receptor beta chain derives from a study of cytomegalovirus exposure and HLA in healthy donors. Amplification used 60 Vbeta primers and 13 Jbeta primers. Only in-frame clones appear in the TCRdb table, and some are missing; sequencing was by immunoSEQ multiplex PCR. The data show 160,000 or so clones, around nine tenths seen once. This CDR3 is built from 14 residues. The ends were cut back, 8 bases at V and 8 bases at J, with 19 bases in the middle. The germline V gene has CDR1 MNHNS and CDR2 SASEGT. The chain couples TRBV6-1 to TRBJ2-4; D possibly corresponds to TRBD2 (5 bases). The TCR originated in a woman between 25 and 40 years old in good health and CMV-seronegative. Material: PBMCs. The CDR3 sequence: CASGGQPGGDIQYF. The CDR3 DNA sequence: TGTGCCAGCGGAGGTCAGCCTGGTGGGGACATTCAGTACTTC.